Presented here are 26 T cell receptor beta chains from one specimen sequenced in a study of T cells in women clearing cervical HPV infection. The protocol was immunoSEQ multiplex PCR, while the TCRdb copy is restricted to in-frame clones and leaves out a portion. The sample has some 23,000 clones. The specimen sequenced was blood buffy coat. Receptors originate from a woman aged 18-70 years with a cervical HPV16 infection that either progressed to CIN3+ or cleared (not recorded which).

Comment on this clone: From the germline J gene comes the end of the CDR3, since the read stops 3 residues before it. The chain has TRBV2 and TRBJ2-2; maybe TRBD2 (6 bases). Germline CDR1 and CDR2: SNHLY and FYNNEI. V lost 6 bases to trimming and J lost 7 bases, with 15 bases between them. This CDR3 has 14 amino acids. The DNA read from the CDR3 is TGTGCCAGCAGCCCCCTCCGGGGAGGCGGGGAG. Amino acids: CASSPLRGGGE. The full CDR3 sequence reads CASSPLRGGGELFF.

Concerning this clone itself: The DNA ends 3 residues before the CDR3 does, and the rest of the CDR3 is filled in from the germline J gene. The V gene is TRBV2, the J gene TRBJ2-4, with 7 bases lining up with TRBD2. Germline V lookup: CDR1 SNHLY, CDR2 FYNNEI. This CDR3 is built from 12 residues. CDR3 DNA, as far as it was read: TGTGCCGGTAGCCCGAACGGGGAGGGT. Protein: CAGSPNGEG. Given in full, the CDR3 is CAGSPNGEGQYF.

Points on this clone: The CDR3 end lies 3 residues beyond the end of the read and is filled in from the germline J gene. V and J are TRBV5-1 and TRBJ2-1; D is possibly TRBD1 (6 bases). The ends were cut back, 4 bases at V and 5 bases at J, with 13 bases in the middle. Germline CDR1 is SGHRS and CDR2 is YFSETQ. The CDR3 has 14 amino acids. Incomplete CDR3 DNA: TGCGCCAGCAGCATGCTCCAGGGGAACAATGAG. Protein product: CASSMLQGNNE. The CDR3 in full is CASSMLQGNNEQFF. Supplemented by reference TRBV5-1 and TRBJ2-1, the full variable domain reads KAGVTQTPRYLIKTRGQQVTLSCSPISGHRSVSWYQQTPGQGLQFLFEYFSETQRNKGNFPGRFSGRQFSNSRSEMNVSTLELGDSALYLCASSMLQGNNEQFFGPGTRLTVL.

On this clone: The read ends 3 residues before the CDR3 terminus; that terminus is restored from the germline J gene. This rearrangement joins TRBV7-8 to TRBJ1-2; D call uncertain. The CDR3 is 15 amino acids. Germline values: CDR1 SGHVS, CDR2 FQNEAQ. The CDR3: CASSSVVTSGYDYTF. The part of the CDR3 DNA that was read is TGTGCCAGCAGCTCAGTCGTTACTAGCGGCTACGAC.

Concerning this clone: The sequence runs out 3 residues before the end of the CDR3; the remainder is reconstructed from the germline J gene. This chain links TRBV20-1 with TRBJ1-2; the match to TRBD1 covers 7 bases. The CDR3 loop spans 13 amino acids. Germline V lookup: CDR1 DFQATT, CDR2 SNEGSKA (reference sequence). J gave up 5 bases and V 6 bases, and 9 bases lay outside the gene matches. The CDR3 reads CSAKDRVEYGYTF. Partial CDR3 DNA: TGCAGTGCCAAAGACAGGGTGGAGTATGGC.

In regard to this clone: The sequenced fragment ends 3 residues before the CDR3 boundary, so the rest is inferred from the germline J gene. V is TRBV7-2 and J is TRBJ1-1; D not resolved. The germline V gene has CDR1 SGHTA and CDR2 FQGNSA. This CDR3 is 14 amino acids long. Trimming left V 2 bases short and J 4 bases short, with 11 bases between. The sequenced part of the CDR3 DNA is TGTGCCAGCAGCTTAACGGAGGGTATCACTGAA. Its translation: CASSLTEGITE. The full CDR3 protein reads CASSLTEGITEAFF.

For this clone: The read finishes 3 residues shy of the CDR3 end, and the germline J gene is used to complete it. The chain couples TRBV5-1 to TRBJ2-3; D possibly uses TRBD1 or TRBD2 (5 bases each). This CDR3 contains 15 residues. CDR1 is SGHRS and CDR2 is YFSETQ in the germline V gene. The DNA read from the CDR3 is TGCGCCAGCAGCCCTCAGTCTGGGAGAGGGGAGACG. Encoded protein: CASSPQSGRGET. The whole CDR3 protein reads CASSPQSGRGETQYF.

Worth noting for this clone: From the germline J gene comes the end of the CDR3, since the read stops 3 residues before it. The rearrangement links TRBV5-1 to TRBJ2-2; D may be TRBD1 (6 bases). The V gene lost 4 bases and the J gene lost 4 bases, with 14 bases spanning the gap. The V gene's germline CDR1 is SGHRS and CDR2 YFSETQ. This CDR3 spans 15 amino acids. The CDR3 DNA, read in part, is TGCGCCAGCAGCCCGGACAGCTTCCTCACCGGGGAG. This translates into CASSPDSFLTGE. The complete CDR3 sequence is CASSPDSFLTGELFF.

Note on this clone: Read sequence stops 3 residues before the CDR3 end, and the germline J gene provides the missing end. The chain combines TRBV28 with TRBJ2-7, with 7 bases aligning to TRBD1. J gave up 5 bases and V 6 bases, and 19 bases lay outside the gene matches. CDR3 length: 17 residues. Germline lookup yields CDR1 MDHEN and CDR2 SYDVKM. The CDR3: CASSLYPVTGNLNEQYF. The sequenced CDR3 bases are TGTGCCAGCAGCCTATATCCAGTGACAGGGAATCTGAACGAG.

In the case of this clone: The read falls 3 residues short of the CDR3 end, and the missing part is taken from the germline J gene. Distinct nucleotide sequences in the sample also encode this CDR3. J is TRBJ1-3 and V is TRBV6-2 or TRBV6-3, with 7 nucleotides matching TRBD1. V lost 6 bases to trimming and J lost 3 bases; unmatched junction nucleotides: 5. Germline assignment: CDR1 MNHEY and CDR2 SVGEGT. The CDR3 spans 14 residues. The sequenced CDR3 bases are TGTGCCAGCAGAGACAGGGTTTATGGAAACACC. Translation: CASRDRVYGNT. The full CDR3 protein is CASRDRVYGNTIYF.

As concerns this clone: Read sequence stops 3 residues before the CDR3 end, and the germline J gene provides the missing end. V is TRBV11-1 and J is TRBJ2-3; TRBD2 is a possible D gene (6 bases). V was trimmed by 5 bases and J by 2 bases, leaving 14 bases between them. This CDR3 is 15 amino acids long. The V gene's germline CDR1 is SGHAT and CDR2 FQDESV (reference sequence). The CDR3 loop reads CASSPIGGTTDTQYF. Partial CDR3 DNA: TGTGCCAGCAGCCCGATCGGGGGAACCACAGATACG. The variable domain in full, with the rest retrieved from reference TRBV11-1 and TRBJ2-3, is EAEVAQSPRYKITEKSQAVAFWCDPISGHATLYWYRQILGQGPELLVQFQDESVVDDSQLPKDRFSAERLKGVDSTLKIQPAELGDSAMYLCASSPIGGTTDTQYFGPGTRLTVL.

Regarding this clone: The read terminates 3 residues ahead of where the CDR3 ends, so the germline J gene completes it. The chain carries TRBV5-6 and TRBJ2-1; 7 nucleotides agree with TRBD1. Germline values: CDR1 SGHDT, CDR2 YYEEEE. The CDR3 is 15 residues long. Trimming at V came to 1 base and at J to 7 bases, leaving 8 bases not matched to a gene. Incomplete CDR3 DNA: TGTGCCAGCAGCTTGACAGGGGCCTTTTTAAATGAG. Its translation: CASSLTGAFLNE. The complete CDR3 protein is CASSLTGAFLNEQFF.

To note about this clone: The CDR3 goes on 3 residues after the read ends, and that part is filled in from the germline J gene. This chain connects TRBV5-1 to TRBJ2-5; TRBD1 agrees at 7 bases. Trimming cost V 4 bases and J 3 bases; bases outside gene matches: 0. This CDR3 spans 12 amino acids. Germline V lookup: CDR1 SGHRS, CDR2 YFSETQ. This CDR3 reads CASSDREETQYF. CDR3 DNA, as far as it was read: TGCGCCAGCAGCGACAGGGAAGAGACC.

Of note for this clone: The CDR3 end lies 3 residues beyond the end of the read and is filled in from the germline J gene. The chain employs TRBV10-1 and TRBJ2-1, with 9 nucleotides matching TRBD2. The trim removed 6 bases at V and 2 bases at J, leaving 14 bases unmatched. The CDR3 spans 18 residues. CDR1 WNHNN and CDR2 SYGVQD come from the germline V gene (reference sequence). CDR3 DNA (partial): TGCGCCAGCAGCGCCTATCGGGCAGCGGGGGGACCCTACAATGAG. This gives the protein CASSAYRAAGGPYNE. The full-length CDR3 reads as CASSAYRAAGGPYNEQFF.

Worth noting for this clone: The read ends 3 residues shy of where the CDR3 ends; the end is completed using the germline J gene. This chain connects TRBV29-1 to TRBJ2-3, with TRBD2 matching over 7 bases. This CDR3 region has 13 residues. Trimming at V came to 3 bases and at J to 2 bases, leaving 2 bases not matched to a gene. Germline V lookup: CDR1 SQVTM, CDR2 ANQGSEA. Here the CDR3 reads CSVESGATDTQYF. CDR3 bases read: TGCAGCGTTGAGAGCGGGGCCACAGATACG.

The sequenced CDR3 bases are TGTGCCAGCAGTCCACAGGGATATGGT. Its protein is CASSPQGYG. In full, the CDR3 is CASSPQGYGQYF. The rearrangement uses TRBV6-2 or TRBV6-3 and TRBJ2-4, with a weak D call TRBD1 (6 bases). The read stops 3 residues short of the end of the CDR3; the missing end is completed from the germline J gene. This CDR3 spans 12 amino acids. Germline V gene sequence: CDR1 MNHEY, CDR2 SVGEGT.

Comment on this clone: Read coverage stops 3 residues before the CDR3 terminus; the germline J gene supplies the remainder. The chain has TRBV7-6 and TRBJ1-2; a possible D gene is TRBD1 (6 bases). Germline loops: CDR1 SGHVS, CDR2 FNYEAQ. CDR3 size: 15 residues. This CDR3 reads CASSPTGQKSWDYTF. The CDR3 DNA, read in part, is TGTGCCAGCAGCCCCACGGGACAAAAATCGTGGGAC. Using reference TRBV7-6 and TRBJ1-2 for the parts outside the CDR3, the full variable domain is GAGVSQSPRYKVTKRGQDVALRCDPISGHVSLYWYRQALGQGPEFLTYFNYEAQQDKSGLPNDRFSAERPEGSISTLTIQRTEQRDSAMYRCASSPTGQKSWDYTFGSGTRLTVV.

As to this clone: The read finishes 3 residues shy of the CDR3 end, and the germline J gene is used to complete it. The chain is built from TRBV6-2 or TRBV6-3 and TRBJ2-7; no clear D gene. Per the germline V gene, CDR1 is MNHEY and CDR2 is SVGEGT. The CDR3 runs to 14 residues. Trimming took off 0 bases at V and 3 bases at J, with 9 bases between the two ends. The CDR3 DNA, read in part, is TGTGCCAGCAGTTACTCGCAAGCGATCTACGAG. Translating gives CASSYSQAIYE. The complete CDR3 sequence is CASSYSQAIYEQYF.

As to this clone: The read ends 3 residues before the CDR3 terminus; that terminus is restored from the germline J gene. The chain links TRBV6-4 to TRBJ2-3, with a possible D match to TRBD1 (6 bases). The V end lost 5 bases, the J end lost 3 bases, and 12 bases lay between the germline ends. CDR1 is MRHNA, CDR2 SNTAGT, per germline. This CDR3 is 14 amino acids long. CDR3 DNA, as far as it was read: TGTGCCAGCAGTCCCCGGGACATTACAGATACG. It encodes CASSPRDITDT. From start to end, the CDR3 is CASSPRDITDTQYF.

As to this clone: The read ends 3 residues before the CDR3 terminus; that terminus is restored from the germline J gene. The chain has TRBV12-3 or TRBV12-4 and TRBJ1-6, with D uncertain. V was pared by 6 bases and J by 5 bases, with 11 bases between. The CDR3 loop spans 14 amino acids. The sequenced part of the CDR3 DNA is TGTGCCAGCAGAGCCAGCGGTAATAATTCACCC. Translated, it gives CASRASGNNSP. In full, the CDR3 is CASRASGNNSPLHF.

Points on this clone: The read is 3 residues too short to cover the CDR3 end, so that end is filled in from the germline J gene. This chain links TRBV6-2 or TRBV6-3 with TRBJ2-5; the match to TRBD1 covers 9 bases. V lost 6 bases, J lost 4 bases, and 6 bases stayed unmatched. The germline CDR1 and CDR2 sequences are MNHEY and SVGEGT. The CDR3 is made up of 14 amino acids. The part of the CDR3 DNA that was read is TGTGCCAGCAGAACTACAGGGGGCTCAGAGACC. Translated, it gives CASRTTGGSET. The entire CDR3 protein is CASRTTGGSETQYF.

To note about this clone: With the read ending 3 residues before the CDR3 end, the germline J gene is used to fill in that end. The rearrangement links TRBV29-1 to TRBJ1-2, with 9 bases lining up with TRBD1. The CDR3 is 15 residues long. The germline V gene has CDR1 SQVTM and CDR2 ANQGSEA. V was clipped by 3 bases and J by 1 base; unmatched bases: 6. The DNA read from the CDR3 is TGCAGCGTTGAGATGGGACAGGGTCTTAACTATGGC. Amino acid sequence: CSVEMGQGLNYG. The complete CDR3 sequence is CSVEMGQGLNYGYTF. Based on the CDR3 plus reference TRBV29-1 and TRBJ1-2, the full variable domain is SAVISQKPSRDICQRGTSLTIQCQVDSQVTMMFWYRQQPGQSLTLIATANQGSEATYESGFVIDKFPISRPNLTFSTLTVSNMSPEDSSIYLCSVEMGQGLNYGYTFGSGTRLTVV.

A remark on this clone: The CDR3 end is not reached by the read, which stops 3 residues before it; the germline J gene fills it in. The chain joins TRBV27 to TRBJ1-5, with D uncertain. The ends were cut back, 5 bases at V and 0 bases at J, with 5 bases in the middle. Germline lookup yields CDR1 MNHEY and CDR2 SMNVEV (reference sequence). The CDR3 sequence is 13 residues long. The sequenced CDR3 bases are TGTGCCAGCAGTCACGGTAGCAATCAGCCC. Its translation: CASSHGSNQP. The entire CDR3 is CASSHGSNQPQHF.

As regards this clone: Germline and junction disagree at one end, which may indicate a read error. From the germline J gene comes the end of the CDR3, since the read stops 3 residues before it. The chain joins TRBV4-2 to TRBJ2-2; perhaps TRBD1 as D (6 bases). The CDR3 length is 16 residues. Per the germline V gene, CDR1 is LGHNA and CDR2 is YNFKEQ. Incomplete CDR3 DNA: TGCGCCAGCAGCCAGCAATCAGGGGCCCATCACGGGGAG. Translation: CASSQQSGAHHGE. The full CDR3 reads CASSQQSGAHHGELFF.

Of note for this clone: The read halts 3 residues ahead of the CDR3 end, with the missing end drawn from the germline J gene. This sequence joins TRBV5-5 and TRBJ1-1; a weak D match, TRBD1 (5 bases). Germline assignment: CDR1 SGHKS and CDR2 YYEKEE (reference sequence). The CDR3 runs to 11 residues. CDR3 DNA (partial): TGTGCCAGCAGCTCCTCAGGGGAA. Its translation is CASSSSGE. The full CDR3 sequence reads CASSSSGEAFF.

In the case of this clone: Read coverage stops 3 residues before the CDR3 terminus; the germline J gene supplies the remainder. The chain employs TRBV27 and TRBJ2-2; a possible D gene is TRBD1 (5 bases). V lost 6 bases to trimming and J lost 4 bases, with 12 bases between them. From germline, CDR1 is MNHEY and CDR2 SMNVEV (reference sequence). CDR3 length: 14 amino acids. This CDR3 is CASSSQEITGELFF. The DNA read from the CDR3 is TGTGCCAGCAGCTCACAGGAGATCACCGGGGAG.